This T cell receptor (beta chain) emerged from a study of Ad26.COV2.S vaccination and SARS-CoV-2 variants. The overall study: Intramuscular Ad26.COV2.S at 5x10^10 or 1x10^11 viral particles.

Sample treatment: around 19 received Ad26.COV2.S at low or high dose, single or two shots; roughly five received placebo; per-sample allocation not given. Material that was analyzed had been drawn on day 63 after the first vaccine or placebo injection. The repertoire was sequenced with immunoSEQ multiplex PCR; TCRdb's copy has only in-frame clones and lacks some. Here the sample spans some 270,000 clones, around nine tenths being singletons. The CDR3 contains 16 residues. CDR1 and CDR2 (germline): SGHTA, FQGTGA. The V and J ends lost 4 bases and 0 bases respectively, with 10 bases between them. The starting material was peripheral blood, obtained in a trial of Ad26.COV2.S vaccine versus placebo. The rearrangement joins TRBV7-3 to TRBJ2-6, with D unresolved. The source of this sequence is a person between 18 and 60 years old who received the Ad26.COV2.S COVID-19 vaccine or a placebo. The CDR3 coding sequence is TGTGCCAGCAGCTCCGGCTCAAGCTCTGGGGCCAACGTCCTGACTTTC. Translating gives CASSSGSSSGANVLTF.